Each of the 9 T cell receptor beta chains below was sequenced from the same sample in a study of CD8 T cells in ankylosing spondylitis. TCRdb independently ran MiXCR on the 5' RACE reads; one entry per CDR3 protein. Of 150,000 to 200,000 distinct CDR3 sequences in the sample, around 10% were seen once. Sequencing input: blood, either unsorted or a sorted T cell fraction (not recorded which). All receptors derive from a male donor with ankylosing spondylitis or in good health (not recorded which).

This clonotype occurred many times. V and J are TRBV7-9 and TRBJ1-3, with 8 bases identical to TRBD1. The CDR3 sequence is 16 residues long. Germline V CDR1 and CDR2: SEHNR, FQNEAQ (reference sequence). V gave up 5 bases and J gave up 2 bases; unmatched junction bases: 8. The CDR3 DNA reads TGTGCCAGCAGCCGAGGACAGGGAGGCACTGGAAACACCATATATTTT. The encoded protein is CASSRGQGGTGNTIYF. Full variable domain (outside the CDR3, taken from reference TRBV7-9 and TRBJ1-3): DTGVSQNPRHKITKRGQNVTFRCDPISEHNRLYWYRQTLGQGPEFLTYFQNEAQLEKSRLLSDRFSAERPKGSFSTLEIQRTEQGDSAMYLCASSRGQGGTGNTIYFGEGSWLTVV.

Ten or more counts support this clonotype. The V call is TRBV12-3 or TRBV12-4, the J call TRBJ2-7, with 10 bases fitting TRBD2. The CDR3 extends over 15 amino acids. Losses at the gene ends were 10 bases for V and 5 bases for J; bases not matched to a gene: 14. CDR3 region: CATKPSGRAVDEQYF. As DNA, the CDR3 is TGTGCCACCAAGCCCAGCGGGAGGGCCGTGGACGAGCAGTACTTC.

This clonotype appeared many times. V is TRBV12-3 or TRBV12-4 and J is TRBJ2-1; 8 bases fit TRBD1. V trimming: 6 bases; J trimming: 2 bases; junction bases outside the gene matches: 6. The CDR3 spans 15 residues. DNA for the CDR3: TGTGCCAGCAGCCTTACAGGGGGAACCTACAATGAGCAGTTCTTC. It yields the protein CASSLTGGTYNEQFF.

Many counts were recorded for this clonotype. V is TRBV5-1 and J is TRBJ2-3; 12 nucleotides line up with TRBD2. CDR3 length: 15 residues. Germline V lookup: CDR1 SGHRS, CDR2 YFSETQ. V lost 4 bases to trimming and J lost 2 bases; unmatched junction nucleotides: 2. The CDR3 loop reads CASSGLAGNTDTQYF. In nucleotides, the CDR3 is TGCGCCAGCAGCGGACTAGCGGGAAACACAGATACGCAGTATTTT.

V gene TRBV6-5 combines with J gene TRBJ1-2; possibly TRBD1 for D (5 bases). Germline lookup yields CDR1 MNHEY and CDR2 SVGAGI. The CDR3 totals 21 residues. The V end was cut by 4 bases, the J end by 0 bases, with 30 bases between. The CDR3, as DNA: TGTGCCAGCAGTTCCAAGTCGGCCTCCGGGACCTTCCGGGGCCCTAACTATGGCTACACCTTC. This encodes CASSSKSASGTFRGPNYGYTF.

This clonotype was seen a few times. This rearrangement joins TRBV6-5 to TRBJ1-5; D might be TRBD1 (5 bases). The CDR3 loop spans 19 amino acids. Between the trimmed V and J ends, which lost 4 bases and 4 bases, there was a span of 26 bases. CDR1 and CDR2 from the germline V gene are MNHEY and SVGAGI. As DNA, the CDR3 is TGTGCCAGCAGTTCCCACATCGATCGGGACGGACGTCGAAATCAGCCCCAGCATTTT. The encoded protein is CASSSHIDRDGRRNQPQHF.

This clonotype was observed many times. DNA for the CDR3: TGTGCCAGCAGTTATAAGCTTTATAGCAATCAGCCCCAGCATTTT. As protein: CASSYKLYSNQPQHF. The chain employs TRBV6-2 or TRBV6-3 and TRBJ1-5; D remains ambiguous. Trimming took off 3 bases at V and 0 bases at J, with 9 bases between the two ends. There are 15 residues in the CDR3. Germline V CDR1 and CDR2: MNHEY, SVGEGT.

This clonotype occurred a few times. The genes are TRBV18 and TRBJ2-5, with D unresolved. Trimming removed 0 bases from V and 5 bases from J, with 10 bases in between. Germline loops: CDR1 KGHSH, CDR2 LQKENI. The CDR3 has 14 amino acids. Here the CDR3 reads CASSPPVDDETQYF. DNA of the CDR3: TGTGCCAGCTCACCACCGGTAGACGACGAGACCCAGTACTTC.

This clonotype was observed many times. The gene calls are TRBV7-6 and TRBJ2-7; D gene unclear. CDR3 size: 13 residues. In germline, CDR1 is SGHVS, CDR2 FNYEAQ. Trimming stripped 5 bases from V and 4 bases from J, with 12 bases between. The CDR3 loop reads CASSQTLGYEQYF. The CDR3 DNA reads TGTGCCAGCAGCCAGACCCTCGGATACGAGCAGTACTTC.